This TCR beta chain was sequenced in a study of blood T cell repertoires in COVID-19. Germline CDR1 reads SGHTA; CDR2 reads FQGTGA. The CDR3 is 15 amino acids. V lost 1 base to trimming and J lost 0 bases, with 8 bases between them. Sequencing used immunoSEQ multiplex PCR; TCRdb keeps in-frame clones, though not all of them. Here the sample spans fewer than 350,000 clones, roughly 90% being singletons. The sequenced sample consisted of peripheral blood. The chain links TRBV7-3 to TRBJ2-3; tentatively, D is TRBD1 (5 bases). The receptor was isolated from a man in his thirties or forties with COVID-19, enrolled during active disease. The CDR3 reads CASSLKGLSTDTQYF. In DNA form, the CDR3 reads TGTGCCAGCAGCTTAAAGGGGCTTAGCACAGATACGCAGTATTTT.